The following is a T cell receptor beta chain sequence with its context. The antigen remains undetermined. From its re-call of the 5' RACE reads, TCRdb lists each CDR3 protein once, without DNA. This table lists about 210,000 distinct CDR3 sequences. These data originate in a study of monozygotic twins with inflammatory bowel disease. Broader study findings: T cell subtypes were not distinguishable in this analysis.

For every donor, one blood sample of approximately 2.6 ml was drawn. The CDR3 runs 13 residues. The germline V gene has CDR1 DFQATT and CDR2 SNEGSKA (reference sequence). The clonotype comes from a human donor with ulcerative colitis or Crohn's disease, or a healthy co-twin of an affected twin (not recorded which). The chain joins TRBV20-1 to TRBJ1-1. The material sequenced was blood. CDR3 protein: CSARVRRDTEAFF.